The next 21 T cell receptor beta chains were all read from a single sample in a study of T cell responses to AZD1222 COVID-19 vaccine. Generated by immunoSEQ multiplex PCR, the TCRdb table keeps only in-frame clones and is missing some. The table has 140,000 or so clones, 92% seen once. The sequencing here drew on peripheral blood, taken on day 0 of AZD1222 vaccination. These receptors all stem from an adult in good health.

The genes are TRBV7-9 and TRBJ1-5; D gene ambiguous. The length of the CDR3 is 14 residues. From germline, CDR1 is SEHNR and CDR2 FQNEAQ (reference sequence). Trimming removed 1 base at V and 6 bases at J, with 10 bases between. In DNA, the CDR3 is TGTGCCAGCAGCTTAGACGGGGTCGGTCAGCCCCAGCATTTT. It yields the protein CASSLDGVGQPQHF. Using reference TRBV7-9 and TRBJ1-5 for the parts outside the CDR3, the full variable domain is DTGVSQNPRHKITKRGQNVTFRCDPISEHNRLYWYRQTLGQGPEFLTYFQNEAQLEKSRLLSDRFSAERPKGSFSTLEIQRTEQGDSAMYLCASSLDGVGQPQHFGDGTRLSIL.

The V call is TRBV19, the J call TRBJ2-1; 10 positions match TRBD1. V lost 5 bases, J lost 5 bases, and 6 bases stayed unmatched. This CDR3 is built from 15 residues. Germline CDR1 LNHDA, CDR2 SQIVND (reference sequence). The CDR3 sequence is CASSLPTGGHNEQFF. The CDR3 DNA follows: TGTGCCAGTAGTTTACCGACAGGGGGCCACAATGAGCAGTTCTTC.

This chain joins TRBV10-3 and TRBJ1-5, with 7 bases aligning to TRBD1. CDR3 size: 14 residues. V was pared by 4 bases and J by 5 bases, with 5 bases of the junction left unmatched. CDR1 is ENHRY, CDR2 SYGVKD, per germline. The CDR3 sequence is CAISGQGVDQPQHF. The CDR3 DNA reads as TGTGCCATCAGTGGCCAGGGGGTAGATCAGCCCCAGCATTTT.

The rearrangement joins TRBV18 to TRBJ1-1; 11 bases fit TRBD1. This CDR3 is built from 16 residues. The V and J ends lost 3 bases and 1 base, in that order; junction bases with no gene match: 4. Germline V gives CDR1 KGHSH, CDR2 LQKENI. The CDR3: CASSPGTGGGNTEAFF. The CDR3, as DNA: TGTGCCAGCTCACCCGGGACAGGGGGTGGGAACACTGAAGCTTTCTTT.

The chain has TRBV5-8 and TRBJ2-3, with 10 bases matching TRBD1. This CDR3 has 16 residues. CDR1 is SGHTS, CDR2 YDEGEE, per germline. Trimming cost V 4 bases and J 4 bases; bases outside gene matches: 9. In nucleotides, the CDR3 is TGTGCCAGCAGCCAAGGCGACAGGGGGCGAGCAGATACGCAGTATTTT. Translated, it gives CASSQGDRGRADTQYF.

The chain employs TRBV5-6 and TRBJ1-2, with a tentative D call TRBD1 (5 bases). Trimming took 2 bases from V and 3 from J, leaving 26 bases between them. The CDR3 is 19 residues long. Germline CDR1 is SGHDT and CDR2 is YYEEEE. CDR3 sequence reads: CASSLPQLGRDGHHYGYTF. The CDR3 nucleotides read TGTGCCAGCAGCTTACCCCAACTGGGCAGGGATGGCCACCACTATGGCTACACCTTC.

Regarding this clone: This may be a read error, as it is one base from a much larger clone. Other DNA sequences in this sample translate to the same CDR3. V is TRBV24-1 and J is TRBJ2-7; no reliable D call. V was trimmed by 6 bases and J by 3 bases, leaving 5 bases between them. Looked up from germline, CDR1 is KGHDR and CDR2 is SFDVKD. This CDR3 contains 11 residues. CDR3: CATSKNYEQYF. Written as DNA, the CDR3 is TGTGCCACCAGTAAAAACTACGAGCAGTACTTC.

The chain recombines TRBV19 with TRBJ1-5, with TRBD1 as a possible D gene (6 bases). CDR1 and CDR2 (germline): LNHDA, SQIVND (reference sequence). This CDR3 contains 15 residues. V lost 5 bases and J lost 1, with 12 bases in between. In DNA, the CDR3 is TGTGCCAGTAGTCAGAGGACAGAGAGCAATCAGCCCCAGCATTTT. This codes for CASSQRTESNQPQHF.

The CDR3 nucleotides read TGTGCCTGGAGTGCAGGGGGTAACTATGGCTACACCTTC. This translates into CAWSAGGNYGYTF. The chain uses TRBV30 and TRBJ1-2; 7 nucleotides match TRBD1. Germline lookup yields CDR1 GTSNPN and CDR2 SVGIG (reference sequence). V shed 1 base, J shed 1 base, and the junction held 0 bases outside the gene matches. The CDR3 is made up of 13 amino acids.

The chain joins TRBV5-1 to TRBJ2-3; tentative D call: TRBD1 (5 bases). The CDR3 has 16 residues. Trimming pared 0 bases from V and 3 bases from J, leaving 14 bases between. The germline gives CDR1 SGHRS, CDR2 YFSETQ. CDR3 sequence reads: CASSLEGARGTDTQYF. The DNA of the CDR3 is TGCGCCAGCAGCTTGGAAGGGGCCCGTGGAACAGATACGCAGTATTTT.

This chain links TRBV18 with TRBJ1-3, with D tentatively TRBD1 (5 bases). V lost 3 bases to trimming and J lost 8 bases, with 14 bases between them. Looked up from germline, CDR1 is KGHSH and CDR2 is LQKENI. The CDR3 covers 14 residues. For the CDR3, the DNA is TGTGCCAGCTCACCGTTAGCACAGGTCTACACCATATATTTT. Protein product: CASSPLAQVYTIYF.

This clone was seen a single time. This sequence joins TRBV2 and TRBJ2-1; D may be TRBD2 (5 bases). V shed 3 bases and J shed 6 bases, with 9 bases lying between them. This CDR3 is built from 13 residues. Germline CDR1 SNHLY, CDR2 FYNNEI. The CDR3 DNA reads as TGTGCCAGCAGTGACCTAGAGGGCAATGAGCAGTTCTTC. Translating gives CASSDLEGNEQFF.

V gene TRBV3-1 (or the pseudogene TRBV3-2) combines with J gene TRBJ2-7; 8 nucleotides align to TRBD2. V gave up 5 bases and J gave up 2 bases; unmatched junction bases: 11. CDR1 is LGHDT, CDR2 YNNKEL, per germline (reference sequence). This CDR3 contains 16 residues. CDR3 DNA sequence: TGTGCCAGCAGCGGAGCGGGGGTGAGGGGCGCCTACGAGCAGTACTTC. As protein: CASSGAGVRGAYEQYF.

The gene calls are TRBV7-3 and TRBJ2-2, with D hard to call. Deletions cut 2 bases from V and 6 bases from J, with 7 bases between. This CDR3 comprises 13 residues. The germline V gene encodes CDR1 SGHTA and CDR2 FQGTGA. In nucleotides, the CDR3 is TGTGCCAGCAGCTTACAGAATTCCGGGGAGCTGTTTTTT. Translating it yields CASSLQNSGELFF.

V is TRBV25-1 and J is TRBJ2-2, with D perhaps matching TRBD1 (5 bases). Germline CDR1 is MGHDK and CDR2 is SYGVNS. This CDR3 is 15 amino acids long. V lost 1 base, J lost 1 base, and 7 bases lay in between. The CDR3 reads CASSELDRNTGELFF. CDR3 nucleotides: TGTGCCAGCAGTGAATTAGACAGGAACACCGGGGAGCTGTTTTTT. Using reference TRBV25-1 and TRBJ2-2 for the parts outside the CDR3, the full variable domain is EADIYQTPRYLVIGTGKKITLECSQTMGHDKMYWYQQDPGMELHLIHYSYGVNSTEKGDLSSESTVSRIRTEHFPLTLESARPSHTSQYLCASSELDRNTGELFFGEGSRLTVL.

The CDR3 protein is CASSLLNGNYGYTF. Written as DNA, the CDR3 is TGTGCCAGCAGCTTACTTAACGGAAACTATGGCTACACCTTC. The rearrangement uses TRBV7-2 and TRBJ1-2; D uncertain. The CDR3 extends over 14 amino acids. Germline-derived CDR1 and CDR2 are SGHTA and FQGNSA. V was shortened by 2 bases and J by 2 bases, with 9 bases between the two germline ends.

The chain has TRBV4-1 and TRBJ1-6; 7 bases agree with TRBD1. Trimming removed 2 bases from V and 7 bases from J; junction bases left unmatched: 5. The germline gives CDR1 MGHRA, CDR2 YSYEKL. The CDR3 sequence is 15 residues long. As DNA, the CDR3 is TGCGCCAGCAGCCAACAATCAGGGGGGAATTCACCCCTCCACTTT. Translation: CASSQQSGGNSPLHF.

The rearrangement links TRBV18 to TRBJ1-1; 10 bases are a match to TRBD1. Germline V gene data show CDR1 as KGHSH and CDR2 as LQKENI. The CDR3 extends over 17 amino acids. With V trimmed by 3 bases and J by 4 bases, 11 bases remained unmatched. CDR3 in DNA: TGTGCCAGCTCACCCGTCCCGGGACAGGGGATGGGCACTGAAGCTTTCTTT. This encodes CASSPVPGQGMGTEAFF.

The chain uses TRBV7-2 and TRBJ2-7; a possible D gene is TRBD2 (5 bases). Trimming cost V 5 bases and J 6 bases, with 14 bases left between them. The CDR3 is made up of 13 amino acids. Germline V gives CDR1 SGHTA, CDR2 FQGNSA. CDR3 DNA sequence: TGTGCCAGCAGCCTGAGGGTTGTAGGCGAGCAGTACTTC. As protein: CASSLRVVGEQYF.

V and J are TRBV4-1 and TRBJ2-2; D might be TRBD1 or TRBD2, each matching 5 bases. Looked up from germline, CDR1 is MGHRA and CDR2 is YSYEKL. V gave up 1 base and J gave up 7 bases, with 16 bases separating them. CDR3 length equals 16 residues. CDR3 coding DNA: TGCGCCAGCAGCCAAGTTAATGGGGGAATGGTCGGGGAGCTGTTTTTT. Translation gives CASSQVNGGMVGELFF.

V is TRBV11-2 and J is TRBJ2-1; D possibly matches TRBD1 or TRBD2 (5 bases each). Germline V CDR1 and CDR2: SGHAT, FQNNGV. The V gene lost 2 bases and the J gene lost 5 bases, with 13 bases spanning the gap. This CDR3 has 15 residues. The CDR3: CASSLRWDVNNEQFF. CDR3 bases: TGTGCCAGCAGCTTACGATGGGACGTAAACAATGAGCAGTTCTTC.